This is a list of T cell receptor beta chains from one sample in a study of blood T cells in healthy people across ages. MiXCR was run by TCRdb on the 5' RACE reads, yielding one entry per CDR3 protein. The data hold 550,000 to 800,000 distinct CDR3 sequences, with about 30% observed a single time. Sequencing used blood. These receptors were obtained from a woman over 75 in good health. CDR3s include the opening cysteine and the closing phenylalanine or tryptophan. D genes are given only for firm matches. The listing skips clone size in some rows; elsewhere it reads once, few, many or a size class.

j_gene: TRBJ1-5; abundance: many; v_gene: TRBV6-6; d_gene: NA; CDR3aa: CASSHRDGNQPQHF; CDR3nt: TGTGCCAGCAGTCACCGGGACGGTAATCAGCCCCAGCATTTT
j_gene: TRBJ2-3; abundance: NA; v_gene: TRBV7-8; d_gene: NA; CDR3aa: CASSSGNTDTQYF; CDR3nt: TGTGCCAGCAGCTCCGGGAATACAGATACGCAGTATTTT
j_gene: TRBJ1-1; abundance: NA; v_gene: TRBV7-9; d_gene: TRBD1; CDR3aa: CASSEPRDRAVRNTEAFF; CDR3nt: TGTGCCAGCAGCGAGCCCCGGGACAGGGCGGTGAGGAACACTGAAGCTTTCTTT
j_gene: TRBJ2-5; abundance: many; v_gene: TRBV4-1; d_gene: TRBD1; CDR3aa: CASSQGPTGRETQYF; CDR3nt: TGCGCCAGCAGCCAAGGTCCGACAGGGCGAGAGACCCAGTACTTC
j_gene: TRBJ1-2; abundance: many; v_gene: TRBV29-1; d_gene: NA; CDR3aa: CSVVLGYGYTF; CDR3nt: TGCAGCGTGGTCCTCGGCTATGGCTACACCTTC
j_gene: TRBJ1-5; abundance: many; v_gene: TRBV7-2; d_gene: TRBD1; CDR3aa: CASSPTGYNQPQHF; CDR3nt: TGTGCCAGCAGCCCGACAGGGTACAATCAGCCCCAGCATTTT
j_gene: TRBJ2-5; abundance: many; v_gene: TRBV7-2; d_gene: NA; CDR3aa: CASSLAPGAFQETQYF; CDR3nt: TGTGCCAGCAGCTTAGCCCCGGGGGCGTTCCAAGAGACCCAGTACTTC
j_gene: TRBJ2-1; abundance: NA; v_gene: TRBV28; d_gene: NA; CDR3aa: CASSFLRSSYNEQFF; CDR3nt: TGTGCCAGCAGTTTCCTCCGTAGCTCCTACAATGAGCAGTTCTTC
j_gene: TRBJ2-5; abundance: NA; v_gene: TRBV10-3; d_gene: TRBD1; CDR3aa: CAIQPGQGQETQYF; CDR3nt: TGTGCCATTCAACCGGGACAGGGTCAAGAGACCCAGTACTTC
j_gene: TRBJ2-1; abundance: NA; v_gene: TRBV20-1; d_gene: TRBD2; CDR3aa: CSAGGTSDNNNEQFF; CDR3nt: TGCAGTGCTGGCGGGACTAGCGACAATAACAATGAGCAGTTCTTC
j_gene: TRBJ2-3; abundance: many; v_gene: TRBV20-1; d_gene: NA; CDR3aa: CSAREPQAGTDTQYF; CDR3nt: TGCAGTGCTAGAGAGCCGCAGGCGGGCACAGATACGCAGTATTTT
j_gene: TRBJ1-4; abundance: many; v_gene: TRBV12-3/TRBV12-4; d_gene: TRBD1; CDR3aa: CASSLFRQGTNEKLFF; CDR3nt: TGTGCCAGCAGTTTATTCCGACAGGGAACTAATGAAAAACTGTTTTTT